This TCR beta chain emerged from a study of T-cell reconstitution after alpha-beta-depleted transplantation in children. The junction had 8 bases not matched to a gene; V was cut back by 5 bases and J by 2 bases. The CDR3 length is 16 residues. Germline V gene data show CDR1 as LNHNV and CDR2 as YYDKDF (reference sequence). Unique molecular identifiers were used to barcode this TCRbeta library. MiXCR was run by TCRdb on the PCR reads, yielding one entry per CDR3 protein. Of about 110,000 distinct CDR3 sequences listed, 9% to 12% are singletons. This receptor was obtained from a boy younger than 10 with acute lymphoblastic leukemia, due to receive a stem cell transplant. The chain couples TRBV15 to TRBJ2-1; TRBD2 matches at 8 bases. This material consisted of PBMCs, taken before TCRalphabeta/CD19-depleted stem cell transplant. The CDR3 reads CATSRGGREAYNEQFF. The CDR3 nucleotides are TGTGCCACCAGCCGGGGTGGGCGGGAGGCCTACAATGAGCAGTTCTTC.